These 32 T cell receptor beta chains were sequenced from one sample in a study of breast tumors, draining lymph nodes, adjacent tissues. TCRdb re-derived calls from the multiplex PCR reads in MiXCR, one entry per CDR3 protein. Of about 47,000 distinct CDR3 sequences in the sample, more than 20% are singletons; the top ten hold approximately 8.2%. The sample consisted of breast tumor tissue. The receptors stem from a female donor with breast cancer. Some clones in this sample may be carry-over from other donors' samples.

In this sample, this clonotype turned up many times. This sequence joins TRBV4-1 and TRBJ1-4, with 8 nucleotides matching TRBD1. Germline loops: CDR1 MGHRA, CDR2 YSYEKL. The CDR3 is 15 residues long. The ends lost 2 bases at V and 4 bases at J; junction bases unmatched: 3. CDR3 in amino acids: CASSQFGQGNEKLFF. DNA of the CDR3: TGCGCCAGCAGCCAATTTGGACAGGGTAATGAAAAACTGTTTTTT.

At least ten counts were recorded for this clonotype. The chain links TRBV4-2 to TRBJ2-3; no clear D. The ends were cut back, 3 bases at V and 6 bases at J, with 13 bases in the middle. This CDR3 comprises 14 residues. Per germline, CDR1 LGHNA and CDR2 YNFKEQ. The CDR3 DNA follows: TGTGCCAGCAGCCATTCCTCCCAACGCGATACGCAGTATTTT. Translating it yields CASSHSSQRDTQYF.

This clonotype was observed many times. The V call is TRBV7-9, the J call TRBJ1-2; the match to TRBD1 covers 7 bases. The CDR3 extends over 13 amino acids. Germline V CDR1 and CDR2: SEHNR, FQNEAQ (reference sequence). J lost 2 bases, V lost 10 bases, and 7 bases had no gene match. CDR3 protein: CATSQGENYGYTF. For the CDR3, the DNA is TGTGCCACCTCTCAGGGGGAGAACTATGGCTACACCTTC. The full variable domain, in which reference TRBV7-9 and TRBJ1-2 provide the parts outside the CDR3, is DTGVSQNPRHKITKRGQNVTFRCDPISEHNRLYWYRQTLGQGPEFLTYFQNEAQLEKSRLLSDRFSAERPKGSFSTLEIQRTEQGDSAMYLCATSQGENYGYTFGSGTRLTVV.

Many counts were recorded for this clonotype. V gene TRBV29-1 combines with J gene TRBJ2-3; a weak D match, TRBD1 (6 bases). V lost 3 bases and J lost 4, with 8 bases in between. Germline V CDR1 and CDR2: SQVTM, ANQGSEA. The CDR3 is made up of 12 amino acids. CDR3 coding DNA: TGCAGCGTTGATACAGGGCCAGATACGCAGTATTTT. It specifies CSVDTGPDTQYF.

This clonotype was recorded many times. The J gene is TRBJ2-5, the V gene TRBV9; 7 nucleotides match TRBD1. CDR1 SGDLS and CDR2 YYNGEE come from the germline V gene. Germline trimming cut 3 bases from V and 1 base from J; bases unmatched to any gene: 3. The CDR3 sequence is 14 residues long. CDR3 protein: CASSGRDSQETQYF. CDR3 nucleotides: TGTGCCAGCAGCGGCCGGGACAGCCAAGAGACCCAGTACTTC.

In this sample, this clonotype turned up a few times. The chain combines TRBV25-1 with TRBJ2-2; 9 positions match TRBD1. Germline V lookup: CDR1 MGHDK, CDR2 SYGVNS. CDR3 length: 14 amino acids. V lost 5 bases and J lost 4; bases outside the gene matches: 2. Here the CDR3 DNA reads TGTGCCAGCAGTCAACAGGGGGCCACCGGGGAGCTGTTTTTT. As protein: CASSQQGATGELFF.

This clonotype came up many times. The chain recombines TRBV3-1 with TRBJ1-5, with D possibly TRBD1 on 5 matching bases. CDR1 and CDR2 (germline): LGHDT, YNNKEL (reference sequence). The CDR3 runs to 14 residues. The V gene lost 4 bases and the J gene lost 6 bases, with 13 bases spanning the gap. CDR3 DNA sequence: TGTGCCAGCAGCCCTCAGGGAGAGGGTCAGCCCCAGCATTTT. Translation: CASSPQGEGQPQHF.

In its sample, this clonotype was seen many times. V is TRBV6-2 or TRBV6-3 and J is TRBJ2-6; D tentatively reads TRBD1 or TRBD2 (5 bases each). Germline CDR1 reads MNHEY; CDR2 reads SVGEGT. Trimming stripped 2 bases from V and 1 base from J, with 6 bases between. The CDR3 covers 15 residues. DNA of the CDR3: TGTGCCAGCAGTTACGAGGGGTCTGGGGCCAACGTCCTGACTTTC. It is translated as CASSYEGSGANVLTF.

Ten or more counts support this clonotype. The rearrangement joins TRBV5-1 to TRBJ1-5; no firm D call. Trimming pared 1 base from V and 6 bases from J, leaving 8 bases between. From germline, CDR1 is SGHRS and CDR2 YFSETQ. The CDR3 is 13 amino acids. The chain's CDR3 is CASSLWDGQPQHF. For the CDR3, the DNA is TGCGCCAGCAGCTTGTGGGATGGTCAGCCCCAGCATTTT.

In its sample, this clonotype was seen many times. This sequence joins TRBV12-3 or TRBV12-4 and TRBJ2-2; D is possibly TRBD2 (6 bases). The CDR3 runs 18 residues. V was clipped by 4 bases and J by 1 base, with 19 bases between them. CDR3 loop: CASSSRLLAFENTGELFF. The CDR3 region has the DNA TGTGCCAGCAGTTCGCGACTCCTAGCGTTCGAGAACACCGGGGAGCTGTTTTTT.

This clonotype appeared many times. V is TRBV6-5 and J is TRBJ1-2; D not certain. The V gene's germline CDR1 is MNHEY and CDR2 SVGAGI. V was pared by 5 bases and J by 0 bases, with 13 bases between. This CDR3 has 15 amino acids. This chain's CDR3 is CASSDSRRANYGYTF. For the CDR3, the DNA is TGTGCCAGCAGTGATAGCCGAAGGGCTAACTATGGCTACACCTTC.

A word on this clonotype: The junction departs from the called germline gene at one end, perhaps through a read error. The chain combines TRBV28 with TRBJ1-2; 7 positions agree with TRBD1. The CDR3 is 13 amino acids. CDR1 and CDR2 (germline): MDHEN, SYDVKM. The CDR3 DNA is TGTGCCAGCAGTGAGAATGGCTGGGGGACAGCTTCCTTC. Amino acid sequence: CASSENGWGTASF.

Turning to this clonotype: The CDR3 does not end in the conserved phenylalanine or tryptophan, so this is likely a read error. The chain couples TRBV20-1 to TRBJ1-2, with TRBD1 as a possible D gene (5 bases). This CDR3 is 14 amino acids long. Germline CDR1 DFQATT, CDR2 SNEGSKA (reference sequence). Trimming took off 5 bases at V and 5 bases at J, with 18 bases between the two ends. Here the CDR3 DNA reads TGCAGTGCTGAAGGGTACAGGTCGGAGTATGGCTACACCCTC. It is translated as CSAEGYRSEYGYTL.

This clonotype was picked up many times. V usage is TRBV24-1 and J usage is TRBJ1-2; the match to TRBD1 covers 7 bases. Germline CDR1 KGHDR, CDR2 SFDVKD. The ends lost 4 bases at V and 7 bases at J; junction bases unmatched: 8. This CDR3 region has 14 residues. CDR3 loop: CATSEDDRVAGYTF. For the CDR3, the DNA is TGTGCCACCAGTGAAGATGACAGGGTGGCTGGCTACACCTTC.

The chain has TRBV28 and TRBJ2-7, with TRBD2 identical over 10 bases. J gave up 4 bases and V 6 bases, and 6 bases lay outside the gene matches. CDR1 and CDR2 from the germline V gene are MDHEN and SYDVKM. The CDR3 totals 14 residues. CDR3 amino acids: CASRPRTSGYEQYF. The CDR3 DNA follows: TGTGCCAGCAGACCCAGGACTAGCGGTTACGAGCAGTACTTC. Drawing the rest from reference TRBV28 and TRBJ2-7, the complete variable domain is DVKVTQSSRYLVKRTGEKVFLECVQDMDHENMFWYRQDPGLGLRLIYFSYDVKMKEKGDIPEGYSVSREKKERFSLILESASTNQTSMYLCASRPRTSGYEQYFGPGTRLTVT.

This clonotype was seen at least ten times. The J gene is TRBJ1-2, the V gene TRBV5-5; D gene ambiguous. CDR1 SGHKS and CDR2 YYEKEE come from the germline V gene (reference sequence). V was shortened by 1 base and J by 2 bases, with 6 bases between the two germline ends. The length of the CDR3 is 13 residues. CDR3 nucleotide sequence: TGTGCCAGCAGCTTGTTGGGAAACTATGGCTACACCTTC. Translating gives CASSLLGNYGYTF.

This clonotype was recorded once. This is likely a read error, given that the CDR3 carries no conserved phenylalanine or tryptophan at its end. This rearrangement joins TRBV5-8 to TRBJ2-7, with D tentatively TRBD2 (5 bases). Per the germline V gene, CDR1 is SGHTS and CDR2 is YDEGEE. The CDR3 contains 14 residues. Written as DNA, the CDR3 is TGCGCCAGCACCACACGAACTAGCTCCTACGAGCAGTACCTC. This codes for CASTTRTSSYEQYL.

Concerning this clonotype itself: One base away lies a much larger clone, so this may be a sequencing read error. The chain combines TRBV19 with TRBJ1-6; the match to TRBD1 covers 8 bases. The CDR3 loop spans 16 amino acids. V gave up 6 bases and J gave up 7 bases; unmatched junction bases: 11. From germline, CDR1 is LNHDA and CDR2 SQIVND (reference sequence). This CDR3 is CASRSFGDRRNSPLHF. The DNA of the CDR3 is TGTGCCAGTAGAAGTTTTGGGGACAGGAGAAATTCACCCCTCCACTTT.

The sample holds many counts of this clonotype. The chain is built from TRBV28 and TRBJ1-2; no definite D call. Germline V lookup: CDR1 MDHEN, CDR2 SYDVKM. V dropped 1 base and J dropped 6 bases, with 9 bases sitting between them. There are 13 residues in the CDR3. The CDR3 loop is CASSLYGLNGYTF. CDR3 DNA: TGTGCCAGCAGTTTATACGGACTCAATGGCTACACCTTC.

The V call is TRBV2, the J call TRBJ1-4; 8 bases are a match to TRBD1. Germline values: CDR1 SNHLY, CDR2 FYNNEI. The CDR3 consists of 14 residues. V lost 5 bases, J lost 3 bases, and 2 bases stayed unmatched. The CDR3 loop reads CASSQDRANEKLFF. The DNA for the CDR3 is TGTGCCAGCAGTCAGGACAGGGCTAATGAAAAACTGTTTTTT.

This clonotype was found many times. The V gene is TRBV9, the J gene TRBJ2-5, with TRBD1 as a possible D gene (6 bases). The CDR3 contains 15 residues. V was shortened by 3 bases and J by 5 bases, with 17 bases between the two germline ends. Germline CDR1 is SGDLS and CDR2 is YYNGEE. DNA for the CDR3: TGTGCCAGCAGCGGATCCGGGTCAAGGGGGGAGACCCAGTACTTC. Amino acids: CASSGSGSRGETQYF.

Within the sample, this clonotype is medium-sized. The chain recombines TRBV12-3 or TRBV12-4 with TRBJ2-1, with 9 nucleotides matching TRBD1. The V gene end was trimmed by 6 bases and the J gene end by 8 bases; junction bases not matched to a gene: 8. The CDR3 totals 14 residues. The CDR3 nucleotides read TGTGCCAGCAGGCACGGACAGGGGCACGATGAGCAGTTCTTC. Its translation: CASRHGQGHDEQFF.

A few counts support this clonotype. V and J are TRBV25-1 and TRBJ1-3; D is unresolved. Germline CDR1 is MGHDK and CDR2 is SYGVNS. V lost 7 bases and J lost 8, with 9 bases in between. CDR3 length equals 11 residues. This chain's CDR3 is CASTWGDTIYF. The CDR3 DNA sequence: TGTGCCAGCACATGGGGTGACACCATATATTTT.

This clonotype was recorded at least ten times. J is TRBJ1-6 and V is TRBV20-1; no clear D gene. The CDR3 contains 16 residues. V was pared by 6 bases and J by 10 bases, with 25 bases between. The germline gives CDR1 DFQATT, CDR2 SNEGSKA (reference sequence). The CDR3 DNA follows: TGCAGTGCACCTGGACCTGAAACATTACTTTTGTCACCCCTCCACTTT. It translates to CSAPGPETLLLSPLHF.

This clonotype was counted ten times or more. The V call is TRBV6-5, the J call TRBJ1-3; TRBD1 matches at 7 bases. The V and J ends lost 6 bases and 4 bases, in that order; junction bases with no gene match: 9. Germline V gene lookup returns CDR1 MNHEY and CDR2 SVGAGI. The CDR3 loop spans 15 amino acids. The CDR3 here is CASRRQGRGGNTIYF. The CDR3 DNA reads TGTGCCAGCAGGCGACAGGGAAGGGGAGGAAACACCATATATTTT.

This sequence joins TRBV6-1 and TRBJ2-7; the D is unclear. Germline CDR1 is MNHNS and CDR2 is SASEGT. The CDR3 loop spans 16 amino acids. V shed 6 bases and J shed 4 bases, with 22 bases lying between them. The chain's CDR3 is CASRRRAGPKEYEQYF. The CDR3 DNA sequence: TGTGCCAGCAGACGACGGGCCGGACCCAAGGAGTACGAGCAGTACTTC.

This clonotype was counted at least ten times. The chain combines TRBV7-2 with TRBJ2-7; D unresolved. The CDR3 has 14 amino acids. Germline loops: CDR1 SGHTA, CDR2 FQGNSA. The V end lost 6 bases, the J end lost 2 bases, and 14 bases lay between the germline ends. The CDR3: CASSRWQYTYEQYF. DNA of the CDR3: TGTGCCAGCAGTAGATGGCAGTATACCTACGAGCAGTACTTC.

This clonotype was detected only once. Just one base apart from a much larger clone, this may be a read error. The chain has TRBV9 and TRBJ2-3; D is undetermined. The germline V gene has CDR1 SGDLS and CDR2 YYNGEE. The CDR3 covers 16 residues. DNA for the CDR3: TGTGCCGGCAGCGTAGAAGGTGCCCAGGGCACAGATACGCAGTATTTT. This sequence encodes CAGSVEGAQGTDTQYF.

As regards this clonotype: With a much larger clone just one base away, this may be a read error. The V call is TRBV18, the J call TRBJ2-7; 8 bases are shared with TRBD1. CDR1 is KGHSH and CDR2 is LQKENI in the germline V gene. The CDR3 loop spans 17 amino acids. For the CDR3, the DNA is TGTGCCGGCTCACCAGCGGTTGGACAGGGAGCTACCTACGAGCAGTACTTC. The encoded protein is CAGSPAVGQGATYEQYF.

This clonotype was seen ten or more times. The chain uses TRBV11-2 and TRBJ2-1, with 12 bases matching TRBD2. The ends lost 1 base at V and 5 bases at J; junction bases unmatched: 6. CDR1 and CDR2 from the germline V gene are SGHAT and FQNNGV. The CDR3 consists of 17 residues. The CDR3 region is CASSLAASGRAHNEQFF. CDR3 DNA: TGTGCCAGCAGCTTAGCGGCTAGCGGGAGGGCTCACAATGAGCAGTTCTTC.

There are many counts of this clonotype. The J gene is TRBJ1-5, the V gene TRBV7-9; 8 positions agree with TRBD1. Germline-derived CDR1 and CDR2 are SEHNR and FQNEAQ (reference sequence). Trimming cost V 4 bases and J 0 bases; bases outside gene matches: 11. CDR3 size: 18 residues. Written as DNA, the CDR3 is TGTGCCAGCAGCTCTATGGGACAGGCCCCTTATAGCAATCAGCCCCAGCATTTT. It encodes CASSSMGQAPYSNQPQHF.

On this clonotype itself: With a much larger clone just one base away, this may be a read error. This rearrangement joins TRBV7-9 to TRBJ1-2; 9 nucleotides line up with TRBD1. The V segment lost 5 bases and the J segment 5 bases; nucleotides outside the gene matches: 9. The CDR3 loop spans 15 amino acids. CDR1 and CDR2 from the germline V gene are SEHNR and FQNEAQ (reference sequence). Written as DNA, the CDR3 is TGTGCCAGCAGCCCCCGAGGACAGGGGCTTTATGGCTACACCTTC. This gives the protein CASSPRGQGLYGYTF. The whole variable domain, remainder taken from reference TRBV7-9 and TRBJ1-2, is DTGVSQNPRHKITKRGQNVTFRCDPISEHNRLYWYRQTLGQGPEFLTYFQNEAQLEKSRLLSDRFSAERPKGSFSTLEIQRTEQGDSAMYLCASSPRGQGLYGYTFGSGTRLTVV.